Each of the 10 T cell receptor beta chains below was sequenced from the same sample in a study of shared clonotypes between healthy human individuals. The protocol was immunoSEQ multiplex PCR, while the TCRdb copy is restricted to in-frame clones and leaves out a portion. The data contain 450,000 or so clones, approximately 80% of them singletons. The sequencing sample was made of PBMCs. The origin of the receptors is a middle-aged woman in good health. Some clones in this sample may be carry-over from other donors' samples.

This clone showed up many times. The chain joins TRBV29-1 to TRBJ2-5, with 14 nucleotides matching TRBD2. This CDR3 region has 16 residues. Germline CDR1 is SQVTM and CDR2 is ANQGSEA. Losses at the gene ends were 5 bases for V and 1 base for J; bases not matched to a gene: 6. The CDR3 DNA reads TGCAGCGTTTGGACTAGCGGGAGGCCTCGCCAAGAGACCCAGTACTTC. Its protein is CSVWTSGRPRQETQYF.

The chain has TRBV25-1 and TRBJ2-6, with 7 bases matching TRBD1. This CDR3 region has 15 residues. V lost 6 bases to trimming and J lost 1 base; unmatched junction nucleotides: 3. Germline V gives CDR1 MGHDK, CDR2 SYGVNS. In DNA, the CDR3 is TGTGCCAGCAGCAAACAGGGGTCTGGGGCCAACGTCCTGACTTTC. Amino acids: CASSKQGSGANVLTF.

The chain carries TRBV29-1 and TRBJ2-7; 8 bases line up with TRBD2. V trimming: 4 bases; J trimming: 2 bases; junction bases outside the gene matches: 7. The CDR3 is 14 amino acids. Germline CDR1 and CDR2: SQVTM and ANQGSEA. DNA for the CDR3: TGCAGCGTTGGACGGCGGGAGGCTCCCTACGAGCAGTACTTC. Protein product: CSVGRREAPYEQYF.

The V and J genes are TRBV2 and TRBJ2-7, with D possibly being TRBD2 (6 bases). The CDR3 is 14 residues long. Trimming took 1 base from V and 3 from J, leaving 10 bases between them. CDR1 is SNHLY and CDR2 is FYNNEI in the germline V gene. CDR3 loop: CASSEGLAHYEQYF. CDR3 bases: TGTGCCAGCAGTGAAGGCCTAGCGCACTACGAGCAGTACTTC.

The rearrangement links TRBV7-2 to TRBJ1-4; 8 nucleotides agree with TRBD1. With 5 bases clipped from V and 7 bases from J, the junction kept 6 bases outside the gene matches. Germline loops: CDR1 SGHTA, CDR2 FQGNSA. This CDR3 contains 14 residues. In nucleotides, the CDR3 is TGTGCCAGCAGCGTCCGACAGGGGTTTGAAAAACTGTTTTTT. This sequence encodes CASSVRQGFEKLFF.

The V and J genes are TRBV9 and TRBJ1-2; 7 positions match TRBD1. The germline gives CDR1 SGDLS, CDR2 YYNGEE. This CDR3 is built from 14 residues. With 2 bases clipped from V and 3 bases from J, the junction kept 4 bases outside the gene matches. The CDR3 loop is CASSVAGGDYGYTF. In DNA, the CDR3 is TGTGCCAGCAGCGTGGCAGGGGGAGACTATGGCTACACCTTC.

There are a few counts of this clone. The genes are TRBV7-9 and TRBJ1-2, with a weak D call TRBD1 (5 bases). The CDR3 contains 17 residues. CDR1 SEHNR and CDR2 FQNEAQ come from the germline V gene (reference sequence). The V and J ends lost 5 bases and 0 bases respectively, with 19 bases between them. This chain's CDR3 is CASSTYLLGVTNYGYTF. The DNA for the CDR3 is TGTGCCAGCAGCACTTACCTTTTAGGGGTAACTAACTATGGCTACACCTTC.

The chain links TRBV28 to TRBJ2-5, with D hard to call. The germline V gene has CDR1 MDHEN and CDR2 SYDVKM. This CDR3 contains 13 residues. The V end lost 4 bases, the J end lost 0 bases, and 6 bases lay between the germline ends. The CDR3 coding sequence is TGTGCCAGCAGTTCTTTTCACCAAGAGACCCAGTACTTC. Translating it yields CASSSFHQETQYF.

The chain links TRBV6-1 to TRBJ2-3, with D perhaps matching TRBD1 (5 bases). Trimming removed 11 bases from V and 0 bases from J, with 9 bases in between. Germline-derived CDR1 and CDR2 are MNHNS and SASEGT. The CDR3 length is 12 residues. CDR3 DNA sequence: TGTGCCGGGCAGGGTAGCACAGATACGCAGTATTTT. It is translated as CAGQGSTDTQYF.

The CDR3 is CASQRTVFGYTF. CDR3 in DNA: TGTGCCAGCCAGAGGACGGTCTTTGGCTACACCTTC. The chain uses TRBV6-1 and TRBJ1-2; D unclear. This CDR3 region has 12 residues. The ends were cut back, 8 bases at V and 7 bases at J, with 14 bases in the middle. Looked up from germline, CDR1 is MNHNS and CDR2 is SASEGT.